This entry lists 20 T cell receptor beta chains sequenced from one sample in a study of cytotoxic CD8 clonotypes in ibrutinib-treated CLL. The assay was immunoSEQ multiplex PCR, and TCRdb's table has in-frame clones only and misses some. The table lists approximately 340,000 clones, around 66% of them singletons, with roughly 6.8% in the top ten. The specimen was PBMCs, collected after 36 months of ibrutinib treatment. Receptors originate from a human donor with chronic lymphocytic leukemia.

The DNA of the CDR3 is TGTGCCACCAGCAGCAAAGACAGGGGAGAGACCCAGTACTTC. This encodes CATSSKDRGETQYF. This chain links TRBV15 with TRBJ2-5; 8 bases match TRBD1. Trimming cost V 3 bases and J 4 bases; bases outside gene matches: 4. The CDR3 contains 14 residues. CDR1 LNHNV and CDR2 YYDKDF come from the germline V gene (reference sequence).

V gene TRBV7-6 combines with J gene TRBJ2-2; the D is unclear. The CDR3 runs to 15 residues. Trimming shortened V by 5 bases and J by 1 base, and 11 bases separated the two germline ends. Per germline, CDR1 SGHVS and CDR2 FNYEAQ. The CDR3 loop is CASSDQPVNTGELFF. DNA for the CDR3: TGTGCCAGCAGCGACCAGCCTGTGAACACCGGGGAGCTGTTTTTT.

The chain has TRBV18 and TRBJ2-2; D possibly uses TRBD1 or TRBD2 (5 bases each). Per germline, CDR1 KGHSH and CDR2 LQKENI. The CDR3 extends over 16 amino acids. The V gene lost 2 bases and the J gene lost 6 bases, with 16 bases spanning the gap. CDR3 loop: CASSPRQTTGAGELFF. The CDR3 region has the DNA TGTGCCAGCTCACCAAGACAGACTACCGGGGCCGGGGAGCTGTTTTTT. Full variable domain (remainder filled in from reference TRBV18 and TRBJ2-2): NAGVMQNPRHLVRRRGQEARLRCSPMKGHSHVYWYRQLPEEGLKFMVYLQKENIIDESGMPKERFSAEFPKEGPSILRIQQVVRGDSAAYFCASSPRQTTGAGELFFGEGSRLTVL.

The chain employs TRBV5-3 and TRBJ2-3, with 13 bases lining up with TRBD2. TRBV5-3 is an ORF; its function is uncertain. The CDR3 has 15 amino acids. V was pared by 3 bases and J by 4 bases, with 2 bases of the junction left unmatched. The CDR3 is CARSSGLAGADTQYF. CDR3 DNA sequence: TGTGCCAGAAGCTCAGGACTAGCGGGAGCAGATACGCAGTATTTT.

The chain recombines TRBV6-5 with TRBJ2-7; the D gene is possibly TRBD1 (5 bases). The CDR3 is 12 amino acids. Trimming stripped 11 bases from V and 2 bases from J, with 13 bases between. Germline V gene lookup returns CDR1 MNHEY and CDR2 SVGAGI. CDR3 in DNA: TGTGCCGGAATAGGGGCCGCCTACGAGCAGTACTTC. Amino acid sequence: CAGIGAAYEQYF.

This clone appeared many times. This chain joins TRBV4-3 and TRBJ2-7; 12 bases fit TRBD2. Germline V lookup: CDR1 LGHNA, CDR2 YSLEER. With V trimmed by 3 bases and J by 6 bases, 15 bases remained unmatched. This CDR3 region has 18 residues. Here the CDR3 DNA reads TGCGCCAGCAGCCACATAGATTCCGGGACTAGCGGGTGTTGCGAGCAGTACTTC. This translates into CASSHIDSGTSGCCEQYF.

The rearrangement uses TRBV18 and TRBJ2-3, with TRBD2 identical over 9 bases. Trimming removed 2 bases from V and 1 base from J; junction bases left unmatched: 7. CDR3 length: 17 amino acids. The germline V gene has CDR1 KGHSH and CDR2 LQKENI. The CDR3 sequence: CASSPLTSGARTDTQYF. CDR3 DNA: TGTGCCAGCTCACCATTGACTAGCGGAGCCCGCACAGATACGCAGTATTTT.

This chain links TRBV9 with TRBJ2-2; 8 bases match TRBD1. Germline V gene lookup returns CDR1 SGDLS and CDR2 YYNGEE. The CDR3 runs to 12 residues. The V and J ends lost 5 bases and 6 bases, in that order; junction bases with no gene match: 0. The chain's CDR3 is CASRTGAGELFF. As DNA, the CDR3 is TGTGCCAGCAGGACAGGGGCCGGGGAGCTGTTTTTT.

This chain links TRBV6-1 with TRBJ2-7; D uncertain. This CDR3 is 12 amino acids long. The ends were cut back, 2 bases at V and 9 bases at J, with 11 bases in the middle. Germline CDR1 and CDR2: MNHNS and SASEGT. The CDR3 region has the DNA TGTGCCAGCAGTGAAATTGGGGATGGGCAGTACTTC. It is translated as CASSEIGDGQYF.

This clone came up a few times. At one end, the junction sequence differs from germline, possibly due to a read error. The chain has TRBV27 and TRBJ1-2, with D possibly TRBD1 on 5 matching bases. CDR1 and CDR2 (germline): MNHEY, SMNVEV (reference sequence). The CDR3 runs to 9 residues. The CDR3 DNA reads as TGTGCCAGCAGAGGGAGGAGGGGCTTC. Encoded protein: CASRGRRGF.

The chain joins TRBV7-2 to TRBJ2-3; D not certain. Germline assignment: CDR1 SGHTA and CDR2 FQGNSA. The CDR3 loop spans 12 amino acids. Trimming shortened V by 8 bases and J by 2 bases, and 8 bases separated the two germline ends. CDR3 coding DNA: TGTGCCAGCTCCCAATACACAGATACGCAGTATTTT. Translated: CASSQYTDTQYF.

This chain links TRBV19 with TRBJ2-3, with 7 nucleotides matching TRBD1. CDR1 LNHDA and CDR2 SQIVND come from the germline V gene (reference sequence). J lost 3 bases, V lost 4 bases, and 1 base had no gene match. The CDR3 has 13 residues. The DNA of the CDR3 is TGTGCCAGTAGTACACAGGGGACAGATACGCAGTATTTT. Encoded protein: CASSTQGTDTQYF.

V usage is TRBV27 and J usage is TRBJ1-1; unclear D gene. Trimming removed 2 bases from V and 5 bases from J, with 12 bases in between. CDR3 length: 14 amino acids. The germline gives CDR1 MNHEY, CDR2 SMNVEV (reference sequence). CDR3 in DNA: TGTGCCAGCAGTTTAGGTTCCCGGAGGACTGAAGCTTTCTTT. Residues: CASSLGSRRTEAFF.

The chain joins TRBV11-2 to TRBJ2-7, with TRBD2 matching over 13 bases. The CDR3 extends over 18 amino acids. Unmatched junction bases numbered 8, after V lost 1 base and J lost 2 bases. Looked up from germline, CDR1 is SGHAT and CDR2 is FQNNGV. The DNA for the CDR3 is TGTGCCAGCAGCTTAGTGGTACTAGCGGGGGGGCTGCCCTACGAGCAGTACTTC. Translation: CASSLVVLAGGLPYEQYF. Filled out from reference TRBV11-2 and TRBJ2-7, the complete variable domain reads EAGVAQSPRYKIIEKRQSVAFWCNPISGHATLYWYQQILGQGPKLLIQFQNNGVVDDSQLPKDRFSAERLKGVDSTLKIQPAKLEDSAVYLCASSLVVLAGGLPYEQYFGPGTRLTVT.

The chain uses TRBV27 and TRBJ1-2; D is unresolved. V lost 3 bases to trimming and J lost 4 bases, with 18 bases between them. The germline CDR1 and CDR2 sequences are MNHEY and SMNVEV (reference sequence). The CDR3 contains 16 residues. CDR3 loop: CASSFTFYGRFYGYTF. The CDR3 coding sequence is TGTGCCAGCAGTTTTACCTTTTATGGCAGATTCTATGGCTACACCTTC.

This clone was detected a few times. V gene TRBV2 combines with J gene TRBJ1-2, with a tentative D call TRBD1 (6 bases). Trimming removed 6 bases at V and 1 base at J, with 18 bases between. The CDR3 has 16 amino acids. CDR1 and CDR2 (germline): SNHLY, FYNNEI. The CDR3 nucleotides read TGTGCCAGCAGACTAAGGACAGAATCCAATAACTATGGCTACACCTTC. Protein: CASRLRTESNNYGYTF.

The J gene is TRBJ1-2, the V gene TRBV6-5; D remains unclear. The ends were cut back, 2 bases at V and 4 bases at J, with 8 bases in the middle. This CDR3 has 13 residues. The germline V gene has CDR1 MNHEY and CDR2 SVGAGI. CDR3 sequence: CASSYPNAYGYTF. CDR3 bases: TGTGCCAGCAGTTACCCAAACGCCTATGGCTACACCTTC.

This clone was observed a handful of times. For the CDR3, the DNA is TGTGCCAGCAGCTTCGGCCTGAACACCGGGGAGCTGTTTTTT. Its translation: CASSFGLNTGELFF. The V and J genes are TRBV5-8 and TRBJ2-2; D is unclear. The germline V gene has CDR1 SGHTS and CDR2 YDEGEE. The CDR3 is made up of 14 amino acids. The V and J ends lost 2 bases and 1 base respectively, with 6 bases between them.

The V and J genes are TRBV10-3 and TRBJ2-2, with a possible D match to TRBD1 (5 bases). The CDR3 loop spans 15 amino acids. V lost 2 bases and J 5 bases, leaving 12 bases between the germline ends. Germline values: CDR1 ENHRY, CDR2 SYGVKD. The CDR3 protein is CAISEGWGKTGELFF. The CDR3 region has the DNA TGTGCCATCAGTGAGGGGTGGGGCAAGACCGGGGAGCTGTTTTTT.

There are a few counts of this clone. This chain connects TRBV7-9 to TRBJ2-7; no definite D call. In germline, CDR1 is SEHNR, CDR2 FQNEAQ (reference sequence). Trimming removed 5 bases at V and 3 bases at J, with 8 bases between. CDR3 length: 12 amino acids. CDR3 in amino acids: CASSRTLYEQYF. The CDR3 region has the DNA TGTGCCAGCAGCAGGACCCTCTACGAGCAGTACTTC.